The clone carrying this T cell receptor (beta chain) was seen more than once but under ten times. Libraries were prepared by immunoSEQ multiplex PCR; TCRdb keeps only in-frame clonotypes and omits some of them. This table holds some 24,000 clones, 81% found once. This CDR3 comprises 8 residues. The ends were cut back, 7 bases at V and 11 bases at J, with 5 bases in the middle. The data derive from a study of blood T cell repertoires in COVID-19. On the study more broadly: Collection of acute and convalescent COVID-19 samples took place in the United States, Italy and Spain.

The source material was peripheral blood. The clonotype comes from a man between 65 and 85 years old with acute or convalescent COVID-19. V gene TRBV6-7 combines with J gene TRBJ1-2; D uncertain. TRBV6-7 is known as an ORF, though its function is uncertain. CDR3 coding DNA: TGTGCCAGCACTCCTTACACCTTC. It translates to CASTPYTF.